This TCR beta chain was sequenced for a study of T cell repertoires in cytomegalovirus infection. From the reads, TCRdb called clonotypes with MiXCR, one entry per CDR3 protein. The profile covers 60,000 to 75,000 distinct CDR3 sequences, with about 26% appearing a single time and 59% taken by the ten largest. Unmatched junction bases numbered 4, after V lost 4 bases and J lost 4 bases. Germline CDR1 is SEHNR and CDR2 is FQNEAQ (reference sequence). This CDR3 is built from 15 residues. About this clonotype itself: Its antigen is undetermined.

The source is a human donor in good health (CMV status not recorded). Some clones in this sample may be carry-over from other donors' samples. Specimen: CD8+ T cells from cultured PBMCs, collected from culture after CMV antigen stimulation. This rearrangement joins TRBV7-9 to TRBJ2-3, with 11 positions matching TRBD2. The CDR3 here is CASSSLAGGPDTQYF. CDR3 in DNA: TGTGCCAGCAGCTCCCTAGCGGGGGGTCCAGATACGCAGTATTTT.